These T cell receptor beta chains were read from a single sample in a study of T-cell reconstitution after alpha-beta-depleted transplantation in children. TCRdb independently ran MiXCR on the PCR reads; one entry per CDR3 protein. The sample has 95,000 to 150,000 distinct CDR3 sequences, more than 20% seen once. The sample here was PBMCs, mostly from graft donor cells, taken 180 days after TCRalphabeta/CD19-depleted stem cell transplant. The receptor source for this set is a male patient aged 2 to 10 who had a stem cell transplant for chronic granulomatous disease, so the T cells may come from the graft donor. The conserved cysteine and the conserved F or W are not part of the CDR3 here.

v_call: TRBV20-1
j_call: TRBJ2-7
cdr3_aa: SARHGQGGYEQY

v_call: TRBV5-1
j_call: TRBJ2-3
cdr3_aa: ASSSTMADTQY

v_call: TRBV12-3/TRBV12-4
j_call: TRBJ2-1
cdr3_aa: ASSPPAGESSYNEQF

v_call: TRBV2
j_call: TRBJ1-2
cdr3_aa: AITGQGDYGYT

v_call: TRBV5-1
j_call: TRBJ2-5
cdr3_aa: ASSLAVGKETQY

v_call: TRBV29-1
j_call: TRBJ2-7
cdr3_aa: SVEAVGSTSYEQY

v_call: TRBV12-3/TRBV12-4
j_call: TRBJ2-1
cdr3_aa: ATRPVDNNEQF

v_call: TRBV27
j_call: TRBJ2-7
cdr3_aa: ASSLSFLAGGFYEQY

v_call: TRBV20-1
j_call: TRBJ1-2
cdr3_aa: SARGTGWDYGYT

v_call: TRBV20-1
j_call: TRBJ2-3
cdr3_aa: SARVVDTQY

v_call: TRBV7-9
j_call: TRBJ1-6
cdr3_aa: ASSLHTLQGAASPLH

v_call: TRBV9
j_call: TRBJ2-3
cdr3_aa: ASSAPFGDTQY

v_call: TRBV20-1
j_call: TRBJ2-3
cdr3_aa: SCGPTSGVTDTQY

v_call: TRBV20-1
j_call: TRBJ2-7
cdr3_aa: SASPYEQY

v_call: TRBV20-1
j_call: TRBJ2-3
cdr3_aa: SALYRNGGTDTQY

v_call: TRBV15
j_call: TRBJ2-5
cdr3_aa: ATSYSGTGVQETQY

v_call: TRBV20-1
j_call: TRBJ1-2
cdr3_aa: SARSPREAGYT

v_call: TRBV18
j_call: TRBJ2-1
cdr3_aa: ASSPKDRGLYNEQF

v_call: TRBV7-9
j_call: TRBJ1-5
cdr3_aa: ASSLGTGDTYQPQH

v_call: TRBV5-5
j_call: TRBJ1-2
cdr3_aa: ASSKTGTYGYT

v_call: TRBV29-1
j_call: TRBJ1-1
cdr3_aa: SVERGIYTEAF

v_call: TRBV29-1
j_call: TRBJ2-2
cdr3_aa: SVEGTSVRVGELF

v_call: TRBV15
j_call: TRBJ2-5
cdr3_aa: ATCRDSQGQETQY

v_call: TRBV20-1
j_call: TRBJ2-7
cdr3_aa: SARSGQANYEQY

v_call: TRBV12-3/TRBV12-4
j_call: TRBJ2-3
cdr3_aa: ASSAWTSGKEDTQY

v_call: TRBV7-9
j_call: TRBJ2-1
cdr3_aa: ASSGVRYNEQF

v_call: TRBV12-3/TRBV12-4
j_call: TRBJ2-7
cdr3_aa: ASSIQGAYEQY

v_call: TRBV11-2
j_call: TRBJ2-1
cdr3_aa: ASKGIRDSYNEQF

v_call: TRBV5-5
j_call: TRBJ1-2
cdr3_aa: ASSLEQGDYGYT

v_call: TRBV20-1
j_call: TRBJ1-5
cdr3_aa: SARAHAGMGNQPQH

v_call: TRBV12-3/TRBV12-4
j_call: TRBJ2-7
cdr3_aa: ASSDPRLPYEQY

v_call: TRBV18
j_call: TRBJ2-7
cdr3_aa: ASSPYQGDEQY

v_call: TRBV15
j_call: TRBJ2-7
cdr3_aa: ATSRMNREPPDEQY

v_call: TRBV18
j_call: TRBJ1-1
cdr3_aa: ASSPLRQGYTEAF

v_call: TRBV20-1
j_call: TRBJ2-2
cdr3_aa: SARDFRGRGELF

v_call: TRBV20-1
j_call: TRBJ2-5
cdr3_aa: SAMITGLAGRGPQETQY

v_call: TRBV20-1
j_call: TRBJ2-5
cdr3_aa: SAMRGGIWEETQY

v_call: TRBV6-1
j_call: TRBJ1-4
cdr3_aa: ASRRTALDEKLF

v_call: TRBV14
j_call: TRBJ1-1
cdr3_aa: ASNDRVGTEAF

v_call: TRBV6-2/TRBV6-3
j_call: TRBJ1-5
cdr3_aa: ASTRQGGLHNQPQH

v_call: TRBV7-2
j_call: TRBJ2-1
cdr3_aa: ASSLETSGSHNEQF

v_call: TRBV20-1
j_call: TRBJ1-4
cdr3_aa: SARARRAGEKLF

v_call: TRBV7-9
j_call: TRBJ2-1
cdr3_aa: LSGRVGYEQF

v_call: TRBV12-3/TRBV12-4
j_call: TRBJ2-1
cdr3_aa: ASRIGLAANEQF